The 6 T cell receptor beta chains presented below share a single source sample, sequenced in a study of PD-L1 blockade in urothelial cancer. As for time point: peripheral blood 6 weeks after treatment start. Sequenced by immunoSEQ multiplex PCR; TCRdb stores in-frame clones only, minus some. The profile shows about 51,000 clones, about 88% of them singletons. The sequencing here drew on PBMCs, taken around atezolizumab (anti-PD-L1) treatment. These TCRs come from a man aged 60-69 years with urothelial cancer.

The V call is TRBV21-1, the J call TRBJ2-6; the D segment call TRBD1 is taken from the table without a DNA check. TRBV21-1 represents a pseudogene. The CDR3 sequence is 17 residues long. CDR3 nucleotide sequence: TGTGCCAGCAGCGACCGACAGCCCCAAACTGGGGCCAACGTCCTGACTTTC. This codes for CASSDRQPQTGANVLTF.

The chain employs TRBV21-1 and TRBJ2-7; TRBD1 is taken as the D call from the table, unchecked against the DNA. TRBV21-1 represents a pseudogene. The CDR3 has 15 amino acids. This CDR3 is CASSRGQGASCEQYF. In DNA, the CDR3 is TGTGCCAGCAGCCGGGGACAGGGGGCGAGTTGCGAGCAGTACTTC.

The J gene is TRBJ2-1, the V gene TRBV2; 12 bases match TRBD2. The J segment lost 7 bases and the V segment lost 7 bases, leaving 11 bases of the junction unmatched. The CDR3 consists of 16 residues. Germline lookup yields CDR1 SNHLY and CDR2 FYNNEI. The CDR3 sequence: CASTNLAGGPRNEQFF. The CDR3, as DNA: TGTGCCAGCACCAACCTAGCGGGGGGGCCGAGGAATGAGCAGTTCTTC.

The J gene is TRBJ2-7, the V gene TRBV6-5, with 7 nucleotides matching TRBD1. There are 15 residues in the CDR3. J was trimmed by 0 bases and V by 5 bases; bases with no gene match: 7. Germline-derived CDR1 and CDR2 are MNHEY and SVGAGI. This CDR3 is CASSKGGAGSYEQYF. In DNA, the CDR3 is TGTGCCAGCAGTAAAGGGGGCGCGGGCTCCTACGAGCAGTACTTC.

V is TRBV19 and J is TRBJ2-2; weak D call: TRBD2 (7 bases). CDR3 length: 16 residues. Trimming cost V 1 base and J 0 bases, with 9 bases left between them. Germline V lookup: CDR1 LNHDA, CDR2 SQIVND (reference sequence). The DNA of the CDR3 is TGTGCCAGTAGTATAGGGGGGGGCGCGAACACCGGGGAGCTGTTTTTT. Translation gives CASSIGGGANTGELFF.

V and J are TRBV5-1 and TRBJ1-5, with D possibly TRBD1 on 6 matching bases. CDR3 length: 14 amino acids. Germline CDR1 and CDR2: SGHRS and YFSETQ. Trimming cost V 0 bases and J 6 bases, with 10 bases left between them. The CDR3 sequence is CASSLGGGGQPQHF. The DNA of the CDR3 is TGCGCCAGCAGCTTGGGGGGGGGCGGTCAGCCCCAGCATTTT.